This record covers a single T cell receptor beta chain. Patients from Seattle were sampled longitudinally, starting during active infection. This sample is drawn from a study of blood T cell repertoires in COVID-19. Profiled with immunoSEQ multiplex PCR; TCRdb holds only in-frame clones, not every one. The repertoire holds about 410,000 clones, approximately 90% seen once, with roughly 1.6% in the top ten. The sequence was obtained from a woman in her thirties or forties with COVID-19, enrolled during active disease. The sequenced sample consisted of peripheral blood.

The CDR3 DNA reads as TGTGCCAGCAGCTTAAAACCATTGGGGCCGGATGAGCAGTTCTTC. Protein sequence: CASSLKPLGPDEQFF. The chain combines TRBV7-2 with TRBJ2-1, with D perhaps TRBD1 (5 bases). V was trimmed by 2 bases and J by 8 bases, leaving 16 bases between them. The germline V gene has CDR1 SGHTA and CDR2 FQGNSA. This CDR3 is 15 amino acids long.